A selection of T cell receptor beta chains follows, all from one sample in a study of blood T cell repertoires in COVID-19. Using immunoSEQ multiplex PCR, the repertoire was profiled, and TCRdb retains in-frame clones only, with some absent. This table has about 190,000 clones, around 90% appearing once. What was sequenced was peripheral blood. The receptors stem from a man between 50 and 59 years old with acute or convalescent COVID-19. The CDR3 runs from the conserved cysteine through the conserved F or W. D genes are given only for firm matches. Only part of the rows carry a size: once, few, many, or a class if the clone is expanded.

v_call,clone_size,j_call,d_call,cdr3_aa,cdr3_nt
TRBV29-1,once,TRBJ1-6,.,CSVSDRGSSPLHF,TGCAGCGTCTCGGACAGAGGGAGTTCACCCCTCCACTTT
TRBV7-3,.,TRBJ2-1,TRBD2,CASSPSPSGGNEQFF,TGTGCCAGCAGCCCCAGTCCTAGCGGGGGCAATGAGCAGTTCTTC
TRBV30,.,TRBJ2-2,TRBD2,CAWSAPGTSGGELFF,TGTGCCTGGAGTGCCCCCGGGACTAGCGGCGGGGAGCTGTTTTTT
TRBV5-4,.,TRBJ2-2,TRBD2,CASSYKREVTTGELFF,TGTGCCAGCAGCTATAAGCGGGAGGTCACAACCGGGGAGCTGTTTTTT
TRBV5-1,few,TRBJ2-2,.,CASSLGSANTGELFF,TGCGCCAGCAGCTTGGGTAGCGCGAACACCGGGGAGCTGTTTTTT
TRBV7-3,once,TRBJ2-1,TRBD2,CASSSGLDEQFF,TGTGCCAGCAGCTCCGGACTAGATGAGCAGTTCTTC
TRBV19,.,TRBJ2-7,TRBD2,CASSSGTSGAYEQYF,TGTGCCAGTAGTAGCGGGACTAGCGGAGCTTACGAGCAGTACTTC
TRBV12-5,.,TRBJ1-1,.,CASAFYSGGMNTEAFF,TGTGCTAGTGCCTTTTACTCTGGAGGAATGAACACTGAAGCTTTCTTT
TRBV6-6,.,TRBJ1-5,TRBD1,CASSLDRGQQPQHF,TGTGCCAGCAGCCTTGACAGGGGTCAGCAGCCCCAGCATTTT
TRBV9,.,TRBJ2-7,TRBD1,CASSGQGETGVYEQYF,TGTGCCAGCAGCGGACAAGGTGAGACAGGGGTTTACGAGCAGTACTTC
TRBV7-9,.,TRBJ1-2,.,CASSLNRVYGYTF,TGTGCCAGCAGCCTCAACAGAGTCTATGGCTACACCTTC
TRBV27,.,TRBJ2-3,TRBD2,CASRSFGLGIPTDTQYF,TGTGCCAGCAGGTCATTCGGACTAGGTATTCCCACAGATACGCAGTATTTT
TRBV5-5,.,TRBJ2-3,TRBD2,CASSTGTSGSTDTQYF,TGTGCCAGCAGCACCGGGACTAGCGGGAGCACAGATACGCAGTATTTT
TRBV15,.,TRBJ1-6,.,CATSSRVLNSPLHF,TGTGCCACCAGCAGTCGGGTCCTTAATTCACCCCTCCACTTT
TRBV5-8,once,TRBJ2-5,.,CASSWGPGEGQETQYF,TGTGCCAGCAGCTGGGGTCCGGGAGAGGGGCAAGAGACCCAGTACTTC
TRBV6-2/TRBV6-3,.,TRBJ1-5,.,CASSPTEGVGNQPQHF,TGTGCCAGCAGCCCGACCGAGGGAGTAGGCAATCAGCCCCAGCATTTT
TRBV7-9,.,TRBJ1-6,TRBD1,CASSLEGGGNSPLHF,TGTGCCAGCAGCTTAGAAGGGGGCGGTAATTCACCCCTCCACTTT
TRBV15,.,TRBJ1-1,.,CATSRVEEGRTEAFF,TGTGCCACCAGCAGAGTTGAGGAGGGGAGGACTGAAGCTTTCTTT
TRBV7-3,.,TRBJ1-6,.,CASSFTGNSPLHF,TGTGCCAGCAGCTTTACAGGGAATTCACCCCTCCACTTT
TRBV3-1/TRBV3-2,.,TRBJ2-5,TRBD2,CASRHSGGPGTQYF,TGTGCCAGCAGGCACTCGGGGGGGCCGGGGACCCAGTACTTC
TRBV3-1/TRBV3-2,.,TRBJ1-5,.,CASSSGTPNQPQHF,TGTGCCAGCAGTTCCGGGACACCGAATCAGCCCCAGCATTTT
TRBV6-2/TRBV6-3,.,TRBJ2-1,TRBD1,CASSDRDRRFF,TGTGCCAGCAGCGACCGGGACAGACGGTTCTTC
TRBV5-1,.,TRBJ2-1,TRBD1,CASSPRDRTSSYNEQFF,TGCGCCAGCAGCCCCCGGGACAGAACAAGCTCCTACAATGAGCAGTTCTTC
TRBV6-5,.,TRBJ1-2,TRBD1,CASSYPTGYGYTF,TGTGCCAGCAGTTACCCGACAGGGTATGGCTACACCTTC
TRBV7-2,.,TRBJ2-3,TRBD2,CASSSSGRATDTQYF,TGTGCCAGCAGCTCGAGCGGGAGGGCCACAGATACGCAGTATTTT
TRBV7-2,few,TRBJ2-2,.,CASSPTRNTGELFF,TGTGCCAGCAGCCCAACTAGAAACACCGGGGAGCTGTTTTTT
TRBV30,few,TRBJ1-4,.,CAWAGGGAGEKLFF,TGTGCCTGGGCCGGTGGGGGGGCCGGTGAAAAACTGTTTTTT
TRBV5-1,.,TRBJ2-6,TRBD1,CASSSDRAASSGANVLTF,TGCGCCAGCAGCTCGGACAGGGCTGCAAGCTCTGGGGCCAACGTCCTGACTTTC
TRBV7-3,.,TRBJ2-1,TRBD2,CASSQSRGLGNNEQFF,TGTGCCAGCAGCCAAAGCCGCGGACTAGGAAACAATGAGCAGTTCTTC
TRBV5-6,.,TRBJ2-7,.,CASSSDRGYYEQYF,TGTGCCAGCAGCTCGGACCGGGGATATTACGAGCAGTACTTC
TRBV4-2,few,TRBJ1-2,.,CASSQDSGTYGYTF,TGTGCCAGCAGCCAAGACTCAGGTACATATGGCTACACCTTC
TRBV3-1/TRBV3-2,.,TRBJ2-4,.,CASSQEVGTPRGIAKNIQYF,TGTGCCAGCAGCCAAGAGGTGGGGACTCCCCGGGGGATAGCCAAAAACATTCAGTACTTC
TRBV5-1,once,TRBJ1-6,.,CASSLGFQGQANSPLHF,TGCGCCAGCAGCTTGGGTTTTCAGGGGCAGGCTAATTCACCCCTCCACTTT